These 30 T cell receptor beta chains originate from one sample sequenced in a study of neurological immune-mediated disorders. TCRdb ran MiXCR on the 5' RACE reads and lists one entry per CDR3 protein. In the table there are about 21,000 distinct CDR3 sequences, 17% of which are singletons. Sequencing was done on a sample of CD8+ T cells from blood. These receptors were obtained from a woman in her late teens or twenties with multiple sclerosis.

By sample share, this clonotype is large. The V call is TRBV27, the J call TRBJ2-3; D ambiguous. V was clipped by 3 bases and J by 4 bases, with 14 bases between them. CDR3 length: 15 amino acids. Looked up from germline, CDR1 is MNHEY and CDR2 is SMNVEV (reference sequence). The CDR3 spells CASSFLLSSPDTQYF. For the CDR3, the DNA is TGTGCCAGCAGTTTCTTGCTAAGTTCTCCAGATACGCAGTATTTT.

In this sample, this clonotype turned up many times. This sequence joins TRBV2 and TRBJ1-2; D not certain. CDR1 and CDR2 from the germline V gene are SNHLY and FYNNEI. Trimming took off 4 bases at V and 0 bases at J, with 9 bases between the two ends. The CDR3 contains 14 residues. The CDR3 protein is CASSAGETNYGYTF. In DNA, the CDR3 is TGTGCCAGCAGTGCGGGTGAAACTAACTATGGCTACACCTTC.

This clonotype has at least ten counts. The CDR3, as DNA: TGTGCCAGCAGCCTCAGGGCGGGGACGAACACTGAAGCTTTCTTT. Its translation is CASSLRAGTNTEAFF. V usage is TRBV9 and J usage is TRBJ1-1, with a possible D match to TRBD1 (5 bases). The CDR3 length is 15 residues. Germline CDR1 is SGDLS and CDR2 is YYNGEE. V lost 4 bases and J 1 base, leaving 14 bases between the germline ends.

This clonotype was found many times. The CDR3 DNA is TGTGCCAGCAGCCCCGATGGATCTAGCACAGATACGCAGTATTTT. Protein sequence: CASSPDGSSTDTQYF. The V and J genes are TRBV7-3 and TRBJ2-3; D not resolved. Germline V gene lookup returns CDR1 SGHTA and CDR2 FQGTGA. Between the trimmed V and J ends, which lost 5 bases and 0 bases, there was a span of 12 bases. This CDR3 is 15 amino acids long.

This clonotype has a count of ten or more. V gene TRBV10-3 combines with J gene TRBJ2-5; a possible D gene is TRBD1 (5 bases). The CDR3 has 16 amino acids. Trimming took 0 bases from V and 5 from J, leaving 16 bases between them. Per the germline V gene, CDR1 is ENHRY and CDR2 is SYGVKD. The DNA of the CDR3 is TGTGCCATCAGTGAGTCGTCGGCAGGGAAGGATGAGACCCAGTACTTC. Translating it yields CAISESSAGKDETQYF.

V and J are TRBV10-3 and TRBJ2-2; D unresolved. CDR3 length: 13 amino acids. CDR1 is ENHRY and CDR2 is SYGVKD in the germline V gene. The V gene lost 7 bases and the J gene lost 1 base, with 7 bases spanning the gap. The CDR3: CAIKILNTGELFF. CDR3 nucleotide sequence: TGTGCCATCAAGATTCTGAACACCGGGGAGCTGTTTTTT.

The genes are TRBV19 and TRBJ2-7, with 7 bases matching TRBD1. The germline V gene encodes CDR1 LNHDA and CDR2 SQIVND (reference sequence). V gave up 2 bases and J gave up 2 bases; unmatched junction bases: 12. This CDR3 is built from 17 residues. The CDR3 DNA follows: TGTGCCAGTAGTATAAAGGGACAGAGAGCTGGAACCTACGAGCAGTACGTC. Protein sequence: CASSIKGQRAGTYEQYV.

This clonotype was seen ten or more times. CDR3: CASSHGLAGGMGTDTQYF. The CDR3 region has the DNA TGCGCCAGCAGCCACGGACTAGCGGGGGGCATGGGCACAGATACGCAGTATTTT. The chain recombines TRBV4-1 with TRBJ2-3, with 14 bases fitting TRBD2. V lost 3 bases, J lost 1 base, and 6 bases stayed unmatched. The germline CDR1 and CDR2 sequences are MGHRA and YSYEKL. This CDR3 comprises 18 residues.

This clonotype was seen many times. The chain couples TRBV5-1 to TRBJ1-1; the D is unclear. Germline CDR1 reads SGHRS; CDR2 reads YFSETQ. The CDR3 length is 13 residues. Trimming shortened V by 4 bases and J by 0 bases, and 7 bases separated the two germline ends. The CDR3 loop reads CASSQTLNTEAFF. CDR3 nucleotides: TGCGCCAGCAGCCAAACTTTGAACACTGAAGCTTTCTTT.

This clonotype was picked up many times. V gene TRBV6-5 combines with J gene TRBJ1-2, with D possibly TRBD1 on 5 matching bases. V shed 7 bases and J shed 3 bases, with 24 bases lying between them. Germline V gene data show CDR1 as MNHEY and CDR2 as SVGAGI. This CDR3 is built from 17 residues. As DNA, the CDR3 is TGTGCCAGCACTATGGGTATCGACCGGGACGCACACTATGGCTACACCTTC. It yields the protein CASTMGIDRDAHYGYTF.

This clonotype occurred many times. This chain joins TRBV4-2 and TRBJ2-3, with TRBD2 identical over 10 bases. CDR3 length: 18 residues. Germline V gene sequence: CDR1 LGHNA, CDR2 YNFKEQ. V lost 2 bases and J lost 7; bases outside the gene matches: 15. In DNA form, the CDR3 reads TGTGCCAGCAGCCAATTAACCAAGCGGGGGGGCCTGGGTAATACGCAGTATTTT. Translation gives CASSQLTKRGGLGNTQYF.

The chain recombines TRBV28 with TRBJ2-2; D not resolved. CDR3 size: 15 residues. Germline V gene sequence: CDR1 MDHEN, CDR2 SYDVKM. V was pared by 4 bases and J by 3 bases, with 12 bases between. CDR3 in amino acids: CASSSVGLDTGELFF. CDR3 in DNA: TGTGCCAGCAGTTCCGTTGGGCTTGACACCGGGGAGCTGTTTTTT.

This clonotype was recorded many times. V usage is TRBV5-1 and J usage is TRBJ2-7; possible D gene TRBD1, 5 bases. The CDR3 is 16 residues long. V lost 1 base and J lost 0, with 14 bases in between. Germline V CDR1 and CDR2: SGHRS, YFSETQ. CDR3 in amino acids: CASSLLGRVSSYEQYF. CDR3 sequence (DNA): TGCGCCAGCAGCTTGTTAGGCAGGGTATCCTCCTACGAGCAGTACTTC.

There are many counts of this clonotype. The chain combines TRBV20-1 with TRBJ2-7; D possibly matches TRBD1 or TRBD2 (5 bases each). Trimming cost V 3 bases and J 4 bases, with 37 bases left between them. Germline-derived CDR1 and CDR2 are DFQATT and SNEGSKA (reference sequence). This CDR3 region has 21 residues. The CDR3 reads CSASSPPGRPPPQDGKYEQYV. The DNA of the CDR3 is TGCAGTGCTAGTTCCCCCCCGGGGCGACCTCCCCCACAAGACGGCAAATACGAGCAGTACGTC.

The chain recombines TRBV27 with TRBJ2-7; tentatively, D is TRBD1 (6 bases). Germline CDR1 MNHEY, CDR2 SMNVEV (reference sequence). With 3 bases removed from V and 0 bases from J, the gap between germline ends came to 12 bases. The CDR3 runs 15 residues. The CDR3: CASSFVAGASYEQYF. The DNA of the CDR3 is TGTGCCAGCAGTTTTGTGGCAGGGGCCTCCTACGAGCAGTACTTC.

This clonotype was observed at least ten times. This chain joins TRBV6-5 and TRBJ2-2; a weak D match, TRBD1 (5 bases). This CDR3 is built from 16 residues. Between the trimmed V and J ends, which lost 0 bases and 5 bases, there was a span of 13 bases. The germline CDR1 and CDR2 sequences are MNHEY and SVGAGI. DNA of the CDR3: TGTGCCAGCAGTTACTCGATCAGGGCATATACCGGGGAGCTGTTTTTT. It yields the protein CASSYSIRAYTGELFF.

This clonotype was observed at least ten times. V usage is TRBV27 and J usage is TRBJ1-6; D is possibly TRBD1 (5 bases). From germline, CDR1 is MNHEY and CDR2 SMNVEV (reference sequence). V dropped 10 bases and J dropped 6 bases, with 13 bases sitting between them. There are 13 residues in the CDR3. The CDR3: CATGTGGNSPLHF. The CDR3 nucleotides read TGTGCCACCGGGACGGGGGGTAATTCACCCCTCCACTTT.

The chain uses TRBV6-1 and TRBJ2-4; 7 nucleotides agree with TRBD1. After removal of 7 bases from V and 9 bases from J, the junction contained 3 bases not matched to a gene. Germline loops: CDR1 MNHNS, CDR2 SASEGT. The CDR3 has 11 residues. The CDR3: CASNEGAIQYF. DNA of the CDR3: TGTGCCAGCAATGAGGGGGCCATTCAGTACTTC.

This clonotype appeared many times. The V call is TRBV6-6, the J call TRBJ1-2; 11 bases line up with TRBD1. This CDR3 region has 14 residues. Germline CDR1 MNHNY, CDR2 SVGAGI (reference sequence). V lost 6 bases to trimming and J lost 6 bases; unmatched junction nucleotides: 6. DNA for the CDR3: TGTGCCAGCAGCTCCGGGACAGGGGGTGATGGCTACACCTTC. It translates to CASSSGTGGDGYTF.

This clonotype was detected many times. The chain carries TRBV7-2 and TRBJ2-3; D possibly corresponds to TRBD2 (5 bases). Trimming stripped 1 base from V and 0 bases from J, with 26 bases between. Germline V CDR1 and CDR2: SGHTA, FQGNSA. CDR3 length: 21 residues. The chain's CDR3 is CASSLDGGPVRYEYSTDTQYF. The CDR3 DNA reads as TGTGCCAGCAGCTTAGACGGCGGGCCGGTACGCTACGAGTACAGCACAGATACGCAGTATTTT.

This clonotype appeared many times. The chain has TRBV13 and TRBJ1-1; D is undetermined. Germline lookup yields CDR1 PRHDT and CDR2 FYEKMQ (reference sequence). The CDR3 is made up of 14 amino acids. V gave up 4 bases and J gave up 0 bases, with 9 bases separating them. CDR3 nucleotides: TGTGCCAGCAGCTCCGGAGCCTTGAACACTGAAGCTTTCTTT. It yields the protein CASSSGALNTEAFF.

The genes are TRBV28 and TRBJ2-1; no reliable D call. The CDR3 runs to 11 residues. The V gene lost 2 bases and the J gene lost 10 bases, with 6 bases spanning the gap. Per germline, CDR1 MDHEN and CDR2 SYDVKM. This chain's CDR3 is CASSLRREQFF. CDR3 bases: TGTGCCAGCAGTTTAAGGCGGGAGCAGTTCTTC.

This sequence joins TRBV7-9 and TRBJ2-3; TRBD1 might be the D (6 bases). Trimming removed 0 bases at V and 1 base at J, with 11 bases between. In germline, CDR1 is SEHNR, CDR2 FQNEAQ (reference sequence). The CDR3 loop spans 16 amino acids. Here the CDR3 DNA reads TGTGCCAGCAGCTTAGCGAAGAGGACAGGCACAGATACGCAGTATTTT. It is translated as CASSLAKRTGTDTQYF.

By its share, this clonotype is medium-sized. CDR3 loop: CSVEWAGQETQYF. CDR3 DNA: TGCAGCGTTGAGTGGGCAGGGCAAGAGACCCAGTACTTC. The chain links TRBV29-1 to TRBJ2-5; possibly TRBD1 for D (5 bases). The germline CDR1 and CDR2 sequences are SQVTM and ANQGSEA. V gave up 3 bases and J gave up 2 bases, with 10 bases separating them. The CDR3 loop spans 13 amino acids.

This clonotype was counted ten times or more. The chain combines TRBV10-3 with TRBJ1-4; 10 bases are a match to TRBD1. V trimming: 6 bases; J trimming: 4 bases; junction bases outside the gene matches: 5. This CDR3 comprises 15 residues. In germline, CDR1 is ENHRY, CDR2 SYGVKD. CDR3: CAISPDRGHNEKLFF. As DNA, the CDR3 is TGTGCCATCAGCCCCGACAGGGGGCATAATGAAAAACTGTTTTTT.

This clonotype was found many times. The chain carries TRBV4-2 and TRBJ2-7; weak D call: TRBD2 (5 bases). The CDR3 covers 17 residues. CDR1 LGHNA and CDR2 YNFKEQ come from the germline V gene. The ends were cut back, 0 bases at V and 4 bases at J, with 19 bases in the middle. The DNA for the CDR3 is TGTGCCAGCAGCCAAGACGTAAGAGCGGCCGGATCATACGAGCAGTACTTC. Its protein product is CASSQDVRAAGSYEQYF.

This clonotype was observed many times. The chain links TRBV2 to TRBJ2-7, with 11 bases matching TRBD2. This CDR3 is built from 16 residues. CDR1 SNHLY and CDR2 FYNNEI come from the germline V gene. Unmatched junction bases numbered 3, after V lost 2 bases and J lost 0 bases. CDR3 loop: CASSELAGGTSYEQYV. In nucleotides, the CDR3 is TGTGCCAGCAGTGAACTAGCGGGAGGTACCTCCTACGAGCAGTACGTC.

Ten or more counts support this clonotype. The V gene is TRBV28, the J gene TRBJ1-1; D gene uncertain. With 6 bases removed from V and 1 base from J, the gap between germline ends came to 12 bases. Germline CDR1 reads MDHEN; CDR2 reads SYDVKM. The CDR3 runs 14 residues. The chain's CDR3 is CASSRGHRNTEAFF. The CDR3 bases are TGTGCCAGCAGCCGGGGTCACAGGAACACTGAAGCTTTCTTT.

The rearrangement joins TRBV7-8 to TRBJ1-2, with 8 bases aligning to TRBD1. V was clipped by 2 bases and J by 4 bases; unmatched bases: 6. The CDR3 is 15 amino acids. Germline V gene data show CDR1 as SGHVS and CDR2 as FQNEAQ. This CDR3 is CASSLNQGARYGYTF. The CDR3 DNA follows: TGTGCCAGCAGCTTAAACCAGGGGGCGCGCTATGGCTACACCTTC.

This clonotype showed up many times. The genes are TRBV7-6 and TRBJ2-7, with D perhaps matching TRBD1 or TRBD2 (5 bases each). The CDR3 is made up of 15 amino acids. V was trimmed by 1 base and J by 3 bases, leaving 13 bases between them. CDR1 and CDR2 (germline): SGHVS, FNYEAQ. The CDR3 bases are TGTGCCAGCAGCTTAGGGGCGGGCACAGGCTACGAGCAGTACGTC. Translation gives CASSLGAGTGYEQYV.